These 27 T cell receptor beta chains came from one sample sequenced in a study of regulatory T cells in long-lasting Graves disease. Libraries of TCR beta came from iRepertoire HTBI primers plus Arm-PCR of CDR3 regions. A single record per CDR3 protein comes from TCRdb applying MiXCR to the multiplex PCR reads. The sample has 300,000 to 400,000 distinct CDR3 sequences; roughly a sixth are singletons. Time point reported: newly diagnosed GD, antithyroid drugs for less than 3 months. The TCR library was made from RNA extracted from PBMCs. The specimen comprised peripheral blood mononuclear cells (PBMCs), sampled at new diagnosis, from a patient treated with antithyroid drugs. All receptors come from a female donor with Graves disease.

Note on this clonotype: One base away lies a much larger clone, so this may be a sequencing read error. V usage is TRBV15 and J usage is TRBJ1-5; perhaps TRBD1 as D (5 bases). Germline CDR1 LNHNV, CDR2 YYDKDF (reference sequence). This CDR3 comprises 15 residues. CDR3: CVTSRDRDSNQPQHF. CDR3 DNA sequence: TGTGTCACCAGCAGAGATCGGGACAGCAATCAGCCCCAGCATTTT.

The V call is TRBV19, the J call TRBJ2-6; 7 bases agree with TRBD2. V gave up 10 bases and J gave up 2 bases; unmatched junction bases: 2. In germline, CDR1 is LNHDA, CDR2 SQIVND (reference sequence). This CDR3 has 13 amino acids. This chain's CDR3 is CATGGPGANVLTF. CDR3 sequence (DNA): TGTGCCACGGGGGGACCTGGGGCCAACGTCCTGACTTTC.

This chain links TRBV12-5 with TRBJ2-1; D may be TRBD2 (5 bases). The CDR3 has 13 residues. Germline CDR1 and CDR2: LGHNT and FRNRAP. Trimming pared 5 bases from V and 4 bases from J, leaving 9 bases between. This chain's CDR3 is CASGPGVYNEQFF. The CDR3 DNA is TGTGCTAGTGGTCCCGGGGTATACAATGAGCAGTTCTTC.

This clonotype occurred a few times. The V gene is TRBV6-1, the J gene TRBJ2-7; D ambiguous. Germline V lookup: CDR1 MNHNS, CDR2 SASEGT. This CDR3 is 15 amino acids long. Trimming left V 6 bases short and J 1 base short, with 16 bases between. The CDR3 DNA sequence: TGTGCCAGCAGCGATATTAAGACAACTTCCTACGAGCAGTACTTC. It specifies CASSDIKTTSYEQYF.

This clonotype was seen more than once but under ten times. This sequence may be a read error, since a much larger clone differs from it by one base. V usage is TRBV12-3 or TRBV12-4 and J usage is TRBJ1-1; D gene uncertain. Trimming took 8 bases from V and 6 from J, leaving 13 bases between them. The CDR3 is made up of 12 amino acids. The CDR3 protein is CASSDWASEAFF. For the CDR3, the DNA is TGTGCCAGCTCCGACTGGGCATCTGAAGCTTTCTTT.

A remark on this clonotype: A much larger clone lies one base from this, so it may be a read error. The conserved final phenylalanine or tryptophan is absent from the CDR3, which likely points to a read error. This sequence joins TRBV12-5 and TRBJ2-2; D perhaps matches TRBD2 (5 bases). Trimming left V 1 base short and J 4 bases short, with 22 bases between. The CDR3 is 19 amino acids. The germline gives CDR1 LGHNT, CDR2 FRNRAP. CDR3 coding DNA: TGTGCTAGTGGTTTGGCAAAGGATAGATTGGGTGCGGGCACCGGGGAGCTGTTTTCT. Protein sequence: CASGLAKDRLGAGTGELFS.

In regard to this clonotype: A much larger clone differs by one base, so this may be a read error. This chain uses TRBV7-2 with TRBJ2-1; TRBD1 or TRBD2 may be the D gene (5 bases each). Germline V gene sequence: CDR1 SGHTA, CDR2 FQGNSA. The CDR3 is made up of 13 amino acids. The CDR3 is CVSSPPGHNEQFF. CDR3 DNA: TGTGTCAGCAGCCCCCCGGGACACAATGAGCAGTTCTTC. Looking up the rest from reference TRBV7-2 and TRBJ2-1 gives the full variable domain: GAGVSQSPSNKVTEKGKDVELRCDPISGHTALYWYRQSLGQGLEFLIYFQGNSAPDKSGLPSDRFSAERTGGSVSTLTIQRTQQEDSAVYLCVSSPPGHNEQFFGPGTRLTVL.

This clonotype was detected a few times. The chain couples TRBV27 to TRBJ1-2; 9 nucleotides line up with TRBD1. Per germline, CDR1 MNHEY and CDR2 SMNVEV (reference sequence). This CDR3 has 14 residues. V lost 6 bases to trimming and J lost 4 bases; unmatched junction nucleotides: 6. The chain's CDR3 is CASRLTGGPYGYTF. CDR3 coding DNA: TGTGCCAGCAGGCTGACAGGGGGACCCTATGGCTACACCTTC.

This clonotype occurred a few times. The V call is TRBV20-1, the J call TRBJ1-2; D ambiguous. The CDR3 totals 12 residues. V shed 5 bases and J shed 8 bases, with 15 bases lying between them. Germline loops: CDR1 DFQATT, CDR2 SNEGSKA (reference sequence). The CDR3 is CSARASGLGYTF. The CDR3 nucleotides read TGCAGTGCTCGAGCTTCAGGCTTGGGCTACACCTTC.

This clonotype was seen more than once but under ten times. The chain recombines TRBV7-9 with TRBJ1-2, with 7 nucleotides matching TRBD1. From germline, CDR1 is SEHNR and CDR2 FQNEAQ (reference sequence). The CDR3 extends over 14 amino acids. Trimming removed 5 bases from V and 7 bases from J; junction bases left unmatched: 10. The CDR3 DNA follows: TGTGCCAGCAGCATCTACGACAGGGCCCGTGGCTACACCTTC. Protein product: CASSIYDRARGYTF.

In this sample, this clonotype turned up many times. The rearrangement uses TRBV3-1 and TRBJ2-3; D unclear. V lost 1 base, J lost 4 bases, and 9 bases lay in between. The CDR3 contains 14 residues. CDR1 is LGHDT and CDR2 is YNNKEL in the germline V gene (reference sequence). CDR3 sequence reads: CASSQGRPADTQYF. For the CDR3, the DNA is TGTGCCAGCAGCCAAGGACGTCCGGCAGATACGCAGTATTTT.

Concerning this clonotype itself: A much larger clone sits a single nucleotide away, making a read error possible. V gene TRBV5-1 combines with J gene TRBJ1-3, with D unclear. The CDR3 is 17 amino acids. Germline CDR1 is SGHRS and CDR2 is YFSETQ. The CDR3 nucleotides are TGCGCCAGCAGCTTGGATGGCAGGCTCCACTCTGGAAACACCATGTATTTT. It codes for CASSLDGRLHSGNTMYF.

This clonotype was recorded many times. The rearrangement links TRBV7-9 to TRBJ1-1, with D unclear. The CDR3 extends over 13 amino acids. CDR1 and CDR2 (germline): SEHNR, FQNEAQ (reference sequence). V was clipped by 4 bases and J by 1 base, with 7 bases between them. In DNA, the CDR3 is TGTGCCAGCAGCTCAGCATGGAACACTGAAGCTTTCTTT. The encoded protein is CASSSAWNTEAFF.

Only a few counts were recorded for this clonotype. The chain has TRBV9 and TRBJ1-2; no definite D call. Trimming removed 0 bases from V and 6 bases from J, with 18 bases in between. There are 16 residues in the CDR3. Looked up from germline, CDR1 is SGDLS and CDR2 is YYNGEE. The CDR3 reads CASSVATQGAPHGYTF. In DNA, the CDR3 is TGTGCCAGCAGCGTAGCTACTCAAGGAGCACCCCATGGCTACACCTTC. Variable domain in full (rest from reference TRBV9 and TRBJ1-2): DSGVTQTPKHLITATGQRVTLRCSPRSGDLSVYWYQQSLDQGLQFLIQYYNGEERAKGNILERFSAQQFPDLHSELNLSSLELGDSALYFCASSVATQGAPHGYTFGSGTRLTVV.

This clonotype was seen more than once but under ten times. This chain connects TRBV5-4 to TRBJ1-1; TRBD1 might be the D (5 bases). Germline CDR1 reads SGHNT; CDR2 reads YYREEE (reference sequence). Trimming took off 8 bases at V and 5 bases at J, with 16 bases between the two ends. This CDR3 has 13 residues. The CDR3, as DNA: TGTGCCAGTGCGACGGGGGGGAGGACTGAAGCTTTCTTT. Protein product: CASATGGRTEAFF. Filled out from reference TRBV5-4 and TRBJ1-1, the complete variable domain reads ETGVTQSPTHLIKTRGQQVTLRCSSQSGHNTVSWYQQALGQGPQFIFQYYREEENGRGNFPPRFSGLQFPNYSSELNVNALELDDSALYLCASATGGRTEAFFGQGTRLTVV.

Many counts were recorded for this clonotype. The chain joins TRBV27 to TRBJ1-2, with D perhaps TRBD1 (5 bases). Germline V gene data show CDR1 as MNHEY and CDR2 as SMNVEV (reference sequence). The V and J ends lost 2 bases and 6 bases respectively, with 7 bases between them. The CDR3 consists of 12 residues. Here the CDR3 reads CASSLKGNGYTF. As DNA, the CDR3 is TGTGCCAGCAGTTTAAAGGGGAATGGCTACACCTTC.

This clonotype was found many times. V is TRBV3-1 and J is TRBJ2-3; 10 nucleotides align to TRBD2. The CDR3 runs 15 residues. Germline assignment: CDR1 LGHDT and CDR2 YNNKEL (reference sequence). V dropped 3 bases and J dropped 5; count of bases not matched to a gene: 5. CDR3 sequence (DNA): TGTGCCAGCAGCCATCGAGCGGGAGGGCAAGATACGCAGTATTTT. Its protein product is CASSHRAGGQDTQYF.

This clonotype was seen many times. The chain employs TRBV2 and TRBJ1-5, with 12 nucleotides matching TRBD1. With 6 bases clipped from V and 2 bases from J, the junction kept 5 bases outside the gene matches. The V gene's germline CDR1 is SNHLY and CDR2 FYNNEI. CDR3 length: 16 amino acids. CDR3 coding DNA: TGTGCCAGCAGGCCCGGGACAGGGGGCGGCAATCAGCCCCAGCATTTT. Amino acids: CASRPGTGGGNQPQHF. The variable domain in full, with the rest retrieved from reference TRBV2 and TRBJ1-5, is EPEVTQTPSHQVTQMGQEVILRCVPISNHLYFYWYRQILGQKVEFLVSFYNNEISEKSEIFDDQFSVERPDGSNFTLKIRSTKLEDSAMYFCASRPGTGGGNQPQHFGDGTRLSIL.

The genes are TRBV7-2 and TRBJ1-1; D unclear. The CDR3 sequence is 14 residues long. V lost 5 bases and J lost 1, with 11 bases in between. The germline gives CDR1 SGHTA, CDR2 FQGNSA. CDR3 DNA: TGTGCCAGCAGCGGTTCGTGGACGAACACTGAAGCTTTCTTT. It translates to CASSGSWTNTEAFF.

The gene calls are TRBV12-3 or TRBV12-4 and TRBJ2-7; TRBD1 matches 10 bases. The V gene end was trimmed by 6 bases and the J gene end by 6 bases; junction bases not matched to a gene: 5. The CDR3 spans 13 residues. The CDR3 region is CASRLTGGLEQYF. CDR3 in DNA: TGTGCCAGCAGACTGACAGGGGGCCTCGAGCAGTACTTC.

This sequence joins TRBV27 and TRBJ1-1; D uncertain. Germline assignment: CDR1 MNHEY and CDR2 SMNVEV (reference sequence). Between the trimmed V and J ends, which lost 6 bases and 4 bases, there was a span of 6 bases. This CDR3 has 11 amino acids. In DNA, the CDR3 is TGTGCCAGCAGAGACTTCACTGAAGCTTTCTTT. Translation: CASRDFTEAFF.

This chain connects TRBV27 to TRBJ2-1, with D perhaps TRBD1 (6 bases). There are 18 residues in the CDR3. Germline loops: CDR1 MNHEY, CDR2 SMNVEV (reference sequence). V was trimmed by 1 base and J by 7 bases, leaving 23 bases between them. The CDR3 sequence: CASSLFFGRAGVRNEQFF. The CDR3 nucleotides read TGTGCCAGCAGTTTATTTTTCGGAAGGGCAGGGGTGAGGAATGAGCAGTTCTTC.

DNA of the CDR3: TGCAGTGCTAGAGAACCCACGAAGGGATCCGGGGAGCTGTTTTTT. Amino acids: CSAREPTKGSGELFF. The chain uses TRBV20-1 and TRBJ2-2; D gene uncertain. The V gene's germline CDR1 is DFQATT and CDR2 SNEGSKA (reference sequence). Trimming took off 0 bases at V and 6 bases at J, with 14 bases between the two ends. The CDR3 is made up of 15 amino acids.

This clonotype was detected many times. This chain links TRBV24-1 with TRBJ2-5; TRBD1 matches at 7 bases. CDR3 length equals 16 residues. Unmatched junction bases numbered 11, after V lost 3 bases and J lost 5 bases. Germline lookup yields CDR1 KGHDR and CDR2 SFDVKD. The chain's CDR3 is CATSDPGQIKMETQYF. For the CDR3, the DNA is TGTGCCACCAGTGATCCGGGACAGATTAAGATGGAGACCCAGTACTTC.

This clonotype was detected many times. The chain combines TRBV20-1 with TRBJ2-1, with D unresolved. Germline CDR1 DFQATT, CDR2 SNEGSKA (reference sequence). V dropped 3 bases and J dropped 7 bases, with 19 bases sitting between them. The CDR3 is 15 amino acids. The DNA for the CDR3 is TGCAGTGCTAGTGACCCCCCGCGGCCTGGGAATGAGCAGTTCTTC. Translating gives CSASDPPRPGNEQFF.

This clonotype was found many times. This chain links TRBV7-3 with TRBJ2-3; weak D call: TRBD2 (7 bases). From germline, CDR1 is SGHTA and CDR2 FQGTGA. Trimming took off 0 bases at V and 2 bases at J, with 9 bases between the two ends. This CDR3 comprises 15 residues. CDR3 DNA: TGTGCCAGCAGCTTAACAGGGGGGGTCACAGATACGCAGTATTTT. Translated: CASSLTGGVTDTQYF.

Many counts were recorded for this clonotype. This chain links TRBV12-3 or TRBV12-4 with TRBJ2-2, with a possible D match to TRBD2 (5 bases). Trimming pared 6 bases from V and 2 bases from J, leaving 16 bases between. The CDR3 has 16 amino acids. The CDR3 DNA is TGTGCCAGCAGGCCTTCCCGTGGGAGTAACACCGGGGAGCTGTTTTTT. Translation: CASRPSRGSNTGELFF.